Reported below is one T cell receptor beta chain. Its antigen is still unknown. Lactation, pregnancy, other autoimmune disease or uncontrolled infection excluded patients. Thyroid ultrasound, orbital computed tomography, clinical symptoms, and serum thyroxine and TRAb underpinned diagnoses. The CDR3 is made up of 13 amino acids. Between the trimmed V and J ends, which lost 2 bases and 4 bases, there was a span of 12 bases. Germline CDR1 and CDR2: SQVTM and ANQGSEA. The sample belongs to a study of T cells in Graves' hyperthyroidism and ophthalmopathy. Regarding the study as a whole: Most thyroid clonotypes expanded above 0.001 appeared in blood too.

There were TCR beta CDR3 regions amplified from RNA transcripts. Primed by the HTBI set, a first-round RT-PCR was run on the TCR CDR3. TCRdb re-called the multiplex PCR reads with MiXCR, one entry per CDR3 protein. This sample has hundreds of thousands of distinct CDR3 sequences, with 46% found just once. Sequencing input: peripheral blood or thyroid tissue (not recorded which). The TCR originated in a woman aged 18-29 years with Graves' hyperthyroidism. J is TRBJ2-7 and V is TRBV29-1, with D maybe TRBD2 (7 bases). In nucleotides, the CDR3 is TGCAGCGTTGAATGGGGGGGCGCTTACGAGCAGTACTTC. It specifies CSVEWGGAYEQYF.